These T cell receptor beta chains were read from a single sample in a study of T cell responses to AZD1222 COVID-19 vaccine. Here immunoSEQ multiplex PCR was the method, and the copy in TCRdb shows in-frame clones only, minus some. The data show fewer than 150,000 clones, with about 87% seen just once and 1.9% held by the top ten. Sequencing used peripheral blood, obtained on day 0 of AZD1222 vaccination. These receptors were taken from an adult in good health. The CDR3 runs from the conserved cysteine through the conserved F or W. D genes are given only for firm matches. Rows may omit the clone size; those that give it use once, few, many or a size class.

abundance: .; j_gene: TRBJ1-2; v_gene: TRBV7-9; d_gene: .; CDR3nt: TGTGCCAGCAGCTTAGGGTCAGTTTATGGCTACACCTTC; CDR3aa: CASSLGSVYGYTF
abundance: .; j_gene: TRBJ1-5; v_gene: TRBV19; d_gene: .; CDR3nt: TGTGCCAGTAGCTTCCGGTTAGGGCAGGGTATAGATCAGCCCCAGCATTTT; CDR3aa: CASSFRLGQGIDQPQHF
abundance: .; j_gene: TRBJ2-3; v_gene: TRBV5-1; d_gene: TRBD2; CDR3nt: TGCGCCAGCAGCGTCGGGACTAGCGGGGGGACAGATACGCAGTATTTT; CDR3aa: CASSVGTSGGTDTQYF
abundance: few; j_gene: TRBJ1-5; v_gene: TRBV7-2; d_gene: .; CDR3nt: TGTGCCAGCAGCTTAGGAGGGGGAGGTGGACAGCCCCAGCATTTT; CDR3aa: CASSLGGGGGQPQHF
abundance: .; j_gene: TRBJ2-1; v_gene: TRBV19; d_gene: .; CDR3nt: TGTGCCAGTAGTATAGCGCCGATTTTCAATGAGCAGTTCTTC; CDR3aa: CASSIAPIFNEQFF
abundance: .; j_gene: TRBJ2-5; v_gene: TRBV5-1; d_gene: .; CDR3nt: TGCGCCAGCAGCCCCGGACAGCCGGAGGGGACCCAGTACTTC; CDR3aa: CASSPGQPEGTQYF
abundance: .; j_gene: TRBJ1-6; v_gene: TRBV7-8; d_gene: .; CDR3nt: TGTGCCAGCAGCAGAGGACAAAACTCCTATAATTCACCCCTCCACTTT; CDR3aa: CASSRGQNSYNSPLHF
abundance: .; j_gene: TRBJ1-2; v_gene: TRBV20-1; d_gene: .; CDR3nt: TGCAGTGCTAGGACTCTCGATGGCTACACCTTC; CDR3aa: CSARTLDGYTF
abundance: .; j_gene: TRBJ1-5; v_gene: TRBV19; d_gene: .; CDR3nt: TGTGCCAGTACCAATGAAGGGGGGGCCCCCAATCAGCCCCAGCATTTT; CDR3aa: CASTNEGGAPNQPQHF
abundance: .; j_gene: TRBJ2-1; v_gene: TRBV5-4; d_gene: .; CDR3nt: TGTGCCAGCAGCGGGGGGACAAGTTACAATGAGCAGTTCTTC; CDR3aa: CASSGGTSYNEQFF
abundance: .; j_gene: TRBJ1-1; v_gene: TRBV10-3; d_gene: .; CDR3nt: TGTGCCATCAGTGAGGACCCGCTTGAAGCTTTCTTT; CDR3aa: CAISEDPLEAFF
abundance: .; j_gene: TRBJ2-1; v_gene: TRBV5-6; d_gene: .; CDR3nt: TGTGCCAGCAGCTTGGGAGGCAGCAATGAGCAGTTCTTC; CDR3aa: CASSLGGSNEQFF
abundance: .; j_gene: TRBJ2-7; v_gene: TRBV29-1; d_gene: .; CDR3nt: TGCAGCGTCAGACAGTCGGCCTACGAGCAGTACTTC; CDR3aa: CSVRQSAYEQYF
abundance: .; j_gene: TRBJ2-3; v_gene: TRBV5-1; d_gene: .; CDR3nt: TGCGCCAGCAGCTTGATGGACGTCCTGAGCACAGATACGCAGTATTTT; CDR3aa: CASSLMDVLSTDTQYF
abundance: .; j_gene: TRBJ2-3; v_gene: TRBV3-1/TRBV3-2; d_gene: .; CDR3nt: TGTGCCAGCAGCCAGGGTGGGGCGACAGATACGCAGTATTTT; CDR3aa: CASSQGGATDTQYF
abundance: .; j_gene: TRBJ2-7; v_gene: TRBV10-1; d_gene: .; CDR3nt: TGCGCCAGCAGTGCACAGGATCGCTCCTACGAGCAGTACTTC; CDR3aa: CASSAQDRSYEQYF
abundance: .; j_gene: TRBJ1-1; v_gene: TRBV3-1/TRBV3-2; d_gene: .; CDR3nt: TGTGCCAGCAGCCTAAGCGGGGACCTCACTGAAGCTTTCTTT; CDR3aa: CASSLSGDLTEAFF
abundance: .; j_gene: TRBJ1-4; v_gene: TRBV7-2; d_gene: .; CDR3nt: TGTGCCAGCAGCTCAGCCATTAATGAAAAACTGTTTTTT; CDR3aa: CASSSAINEKLFF
abundance: once; j_gene: TRBJ1-2; v_gene: TRBV6-6; d_gene: .; CDR3nt: TGTGCCAGCAGTTACCCGGACAGAGAGGCCTATGGCTACACCTTC; CDR3aa: CASSYPDREAYGYTF
abundance: few; j_gene: TRBJ2-7; v_gene: TRBV19; d_gene: TRBD2; CDR3nt: TGTGCCAGTAGTCCGACTAGCGGGAGCCAGCGCGAGCAGTACTTC; CDR3aa: CASSPTSGSQREQYF
abundance: .; j_gene: TRBJ1-2; v_gene: TRBV3-1/TRBV3-2; d_gene: .; CDR3nt: TGTGCCAGCAGCCAATCCGGGGAGGGGAAAAGACTCTATGGCTACACCTTC; CDR3aa: CASSQSGEGKRLYGYTF
abundance: once; j_gene: TRBJ1-2; v_gene: TRBV7-9; d_gene: .; CDR3nt: TGTGCCAGCAGCGACTCGTTAAAAGCCCTCGGCTACACCTTC; CDR3aa: CASSDSLKALGYTF
abundance: once; j_gene: TRBJ1-2; v_gene: TRBV2; d_gene: TRBD1; CDR3nt: TGTGCCAGCAGGGGACAGGGGGCAGAGAATGGCTACACCTTC; CDR3aa: CASRGQGAENGYTF
abundance: .; j_gene: TRBJ1-2; v_gene: TRBV6-5; d_gene: .; CDR3nt: TGTGCCAGCAAGGCGGACTATGGCTACACCTTC; CDR3aa: CASKADYGYTF
abundance: .; j_gene: TRBJ2-3; v_gene: TRBV19; d_gene: TRBD2; CDR3nt: TGTGCCAGTAGTATGACAGCGGGGGGGCACACAGATACGCAGTATTTT; CDR3aa: CASSMTAGGHTDTQYF
abundance: .; j_gene: TRBJ2-1; v_gene: TRBV7-9; d_gene: .; CDR3nt: TGTGCCAGCAGCTTAGGGAGCTCCTACAATGAGCAGTTCTTC; CDR3aa: CASSLGSSYNEQFF
abundance: .; j_gene: TRBJ1-3; v_gene: TRBV7-2; d_gene: .; CDR3nt: TGTGCCGACCACCTTGAGGGCCGAGGAGGAAACACCATATATTTT; CDR3aa: CADHLEGRGGNTIYF
abundance: .; j_gene: TRBJ1-5; v_gene: TRBV11-2; d_gene: .; CDR3nt: TGTGCCAGCAGCCCCGGGATAGAAGGTAATCAGCCCCAGCATTTT; CDR3aa: CASSPGIEGNQPQHF
abundance: .; j_gene: TRBJ1-3; v_gene: TRBV7-8; d_gene: .; CDR3nt: TGTGCCAGCAGCCTAGGGCTCTCTGGAAACACCATATATTTT; CDR3aa: CASSLGLSGNTIYF
abundance: .; j_gene: TRBJ2-1; v_gene: TRBV6-5; d_gene: .; CDR3nt: TGTGCCAGCAGTTACGAGAGGGGACACGAGCAGTTCTTC; CDR3aa: CASSYERGHEQFF
abundance: once; j_gene: TRBJ2-7; v_gene: TRBV6-5; d_gene: TRBD2; CDR3nt: TGTGCCAGCAGCACTACTAGCGGGAGCCCCTACGAGCAGTACTTC; CDR3aa: CASSTTSGSPYEQYF
abundance: .; j_gene: TRBJ1-2; v_gene: TRBV19; d_gene: TRBD1; CDR3nt: TGTGCCAGTAGTAACCCGGGACAGCTAAACTATGGCTACACCTTC; CDR3aa: CASSNPGQLNYGYTF
abundance: .; j_gene: TRBJ1-2; v_gene: TRBV4-3; d_gene: .; CDR3nt: TGCGCCAGCAGCCAAGACGAGGATTTGACCTATGGCTACACCTTC; CDR3aa: CASSQDEDLTYGYTF
abundance: .; j_gene: TRBJ2-7; v_gene: TRBV7-2; d_gene: .; CDR3nt: TGTGCCAGCAGCTTAGGGAGGGGGCGGTTTGAGCAGTACTTC; CDR3aa: CASSLGRGRFEQYF
abundance: .; j_gene: TRBJ1-3; v_gene: TRBV5-1; d_gene: .; CDR3nt: TGCGCCAGCAAGGAGGGGACCTCTGGAAACACCATATATTTT; CDR3aa: CASKEGTSGNTIYF
abundance: .; j_gene: TRBJ1-1; v_gene: TRBV28; d_gene: .; CDR3nt: TGTGCCGCCACGGACCCTTCTATGAACACTGAAGCTTTCTTT; CDR3aa: CAATDPSMNTEAFF
abundance: .; j_gene: TRBJ2-7; v_gene: TRBV6-1; d_gene: .; CDR3nt: TGTGCCAGCAGTGAAAAAACGGACAAGACGTACGAGCAGTACTTC; CDR3aa: CASSEKTDKTYEQYF
abundance: .; j_gene: TRBJ1-1; v_gene: TRBV30; d_gene: .; CDR3nt: TGTGCCTGGAGGGTGGACAGCCACACTGAAGCTTTCTTT; CDR3aa: CAWRVDSHTEAFF
abundance: .; j_gene: TRBJ2-3; v_gene: TRBV11-2; d_gene: .; CDR3nt: TGTGCCAGCACGCCGGGGGCGCGGAGCGTCACAGATACGCAGTATTTT; CDR3aa: CASTPGARSVTDTQYF
abundance: .; j_gene: TRBJ1-1; v_gene: TRBV12-2; d_gene: .; CDR3nt: TGTGCAAGTCGCTCGTACAGGGGTGAAGCTTTCTTT; CDR3aa: CASRSYRGEAFF
abundance: .; j_gene: TRBJ2-7; v_gene: TRBV29-1; d_gene: .; CDR3nt: TGCAGCGTTGAAGATGCGGGGCTTGGCGAGCAGTACTTC; CDR3aa: CSVEDAGLGEQYF
abundance: .; j_gene: TRBJ1-2; v_gene: TRBV7-8; d_gene: .; CDR3nt: TGTGCCAGCAGCTTCGAGGGTTCTAACTATGGCTACACCTTC; CDR3aa: CASSFEGSNYGYTF
abundance: .; j_gene: TRBJ1-4; v_gene: TRBV5-6; d_gene: .; CDR3nt: TGTGCCAGCAGCTCGGGGACAACCGCGCCTAATGAAAAACTGTTTTTT; CDR3aa: CASSSGTTAPNEKLFF
abundance: .; j_gene: TRBJ2-2; v_gene: TRBV11-3; d_gene: TRBD1; CDR3nt: TGTGCCAGCAGCTTTGGCAGGGGGCCTCCCACCGGGGAGCTGTTTTTT; CDR3aa: CASSFGRGPPTGELFF
abundance: .; j_gene: TRBJ1-1; v_gene: TRBV20-1; d_gene: .; CDR3nt: TGCAGTGCTAGAGAGGGTACTGAAGCTTTCTTT; CDR3aa: CSAREGTEAFF